The TCR beta chain described here comes from a study of response to subunit inactivated influenza vaccine. Study-wide results and caveats: That few new T cells are recruited by each seasonal influenza vaccination was the authors' suggestion.

TCRdb re-derived calls from the RT-PCR reads in MiXCR, one entry per CDR3 protein. The sample gives about 540,000 distinct CDR3 sequences, under 25% of which show up once; 2.5% to 3.5% is in the top ten. This clonotype was observed a few times. No antigen is known for it. Sequence at one end of the junction differs from germline and may be a read error. This CDR3 has 15 residues. The V gene's germline CDR1 is SGHRS and CDR2 YFSETQ. The same sample was also used in a study of T cells expressing NK-cell markers. As that study records: cDNA encoding TCR beta was synthesized via 5'RACE template switching incorporating UMIs. The authors sequenced eight donors, of whom seven were HCMV-seropositive and one was seronegative. An anti-gamma-delta TCR antibody confined sorting to alpha-beta TCR T cells across several of the experiments. The dominant NKG2C+ clonotypes represented about 1.0-7.5% of CD8+ T cells in six donors.

The material sequenced was CD4+ T cells sorted from PBMCs, taken 11 to 12 days after vaccination. This clonotype originated in a man aged 50 or older who received an inactivated influenza vaccine. The rearrangement joins TRBV5-1 to TRBJ2-3; TRBD1 matches 8 bases. The chain's CDR3 is CASSPGTGGTDTQYF. Written as DNA, the CDR3 is TGTGCCAGCAGCCCGGGGACAGGCGGAACAGATACGCAGTATTTT.